Presented here are 29 T cell receptor beta chains from one specimen sequenced in a study of response to subunit inactivated influenza vaccine. TCRdb itself ran the RT-PCR reads through MiXCR, one entry per CDR3 protein. The data contain a few hundred thousand distinct CDR3 sequences, about 14% of them seen just once; the ten biggest clones take up roughly 11%. The input for sequencing was PBMCs from blood, taken 11 to 12 days after vaccination. These receptors came from a man aged 45-60 years who received an inactivated influenza vaccine.

This clonotype has just a few counts. The gene calls are TRBV20-1 and TRBJ2-3; 9 nucleotides agree with TRBD2. The CDR3 sequence is 15 residues long. The germline CDR1 and CDR2 sequences are DFQATT and SNEGSKA (reference sequence). The V gene end was trimmed by 5 bases and the J gene end by 2 bases; junction bases not matched to a gene: 8. This CDR3 is CSAAALAGITDTQYF. The CDR3 DNA sequence: TGCAGTGCTGCGGCCCTAGCGGGAATCACAGATACGCAGTATTTT.

This clonotype was detected a few times. V is TRBV19 and J is TRBJ2-3; 11 bases fit TRBD2. V shed 7 bases, J shed 2 bases, and the junction held 5 bases outside the gene matches. CDR1 and CDR2 (germline): LNHDA, SQIVND (reference sequence). This CDR3 spans 15 amino acids. This chain's CDR3 is CASTTSGGHTDTQYF. In DNA, the CDR3 is TGTGCCAGTACCACTAGCGGGGGCCACACAGATACGCAGTATTTT.

This clonotype was seen more than once but under ten times. V is TRBV7-2 and J is TRBJ2-7, with TRBD1 as a possible D gene (5 bases). Germline values: CDR1 SGHTA, CDR2 FQGNSA. The CDR3 has 13 amino acids. V gave up 5 bases and J gave up 4 bases, with 12 bases separating them. CDR3 loop: CASSQGRVYEQYF. CDR3 nucleotide sequence: TGTGCCAGCAGCCAGGGCAGAGTATACGAGCAGTACTTC.

This clonotype was observed a handful of times. V is TRBV20-1 and J is TRBJ2-7, with D tentatively TRBD1 (5 bases). The V end was cut by 0 bases, the J end by 4 bases, with 16 bases between. The length of the CDR3 is 15 residues. The germline V gene encodes CDR1 DFQATT and CDR2 SNEGSKA (reference sequence). CDR3 nucleotides: TGCAGTGCTAGAGATCAGGGCGCCTTTCAGTACGAGCAGTACTTC. Protein sequence: CSARDQGAFQYEQYF.

The genes are TRBV6-2 or TRBV6-3 and TRBJ2-1; D is uncertain. Trimming pared 4 bases from V and 9 bases from J, leaving 7 bases between. The CDR3 has 11 amino acids. The germline V gene encodes CDR1 MNHEY and CDR2 SVGEGT. CDR3 amino acids: CASSSLSEQFF. In DNA form, the CDR3 reads TGTGCCAGCAGTTCTCTAAGTGAGCAGTTCTTC.

The chain uses TRBV12-3 or TRBV12-4 and TRBJ1-5; D might be TRBD1 (6 bases). This CDR3 has 13 amino acids. Trimming took 5 bases from V and 2 from J, leaving 7 bases between them. The CDR3 here is CASSGGRNQPQHF. Written as DNA, the CDR3 is TGTGCCAGCAGTGGGGGGCGCAATCAGCCCCAGCATTTT.

A note on this clonotype: A read error is possible here, since a much larger clone lies one base away. V is TRBV6-2 or TRBV6-3 and J is TRBJ2-1, with D possibly called TRBD1 or TRBD2 (5 bases each). The V end lost 2 bases, the J end lost 6 bases, and 26 bases lay between the germline ends. Germline V gene sequence: CDR1 MNHEY, CDR2 SVGEGT. The CDR3 length is 19 residues. The CDR3 is CASSYRGPGNVSFRNEQFF. CDR3 coding DNA: TGTGCCAGCAGTTACCGCGGGCCAGGGAATGTGTCTTTTCGCAATGAGCAGTTCTTC.

This clonotype was found a few times. The chain recombines TRBV7-9 with TRBJ1-1, with D hard to call. V was cut by 8 bases and J by 3 bases, with 16 bases left in between. Germline V gene data show CDR1 as SEHNR and CDR2 as FQNEAQ (reference sequence). The CDR3 has 14 residues. The DNA for the CDR3 is TGTGCCAGCGGGAGAGGGAGCCTTGACACTGAAGCTTTCTTT. It encodes CASGRGSLDTEAFF.

Comments on this clonotype: A clone one base away is much larger, so this may be a read error. V usage is TRBV20-1 and J usage is TRBJ2-1, with 9 nucleotides matching TRBD2. The CDR3 spans 17 residues. Germline V CDR1 and CDR2: DFQATT, SNEGSKA (reference sequence). V gave up 7 bases and J gave up 8 bases; unmatched junction bases: 21. The CDR3 here is CSGFGVLGTSPNHEQFF. CDR3 nucleotide sequence: TGCAGTGGTTTCGGCGTTTTGGGGACTAGCCCAAATCATGAGCAGTTCTTC.

This chain links TRBV11-3 with TRBJ2-5; D unclear. The V gene's germline CDR1 is SGHNT and CDR2 YENEEA. This CDR3 comprises 13 residues. Trimming stripped 4 bases from V and 2 bases from J, with 8 bases between. The DNA of the CDR3 is TGTGCCAGCAGCTCCACGTCGCAAGAGACCCAGTACTTC. Amino acids: CASSSTSQETQYF. The variable domain in full, with the rest retrieved from reference TRBV11-3 and TRBJ2-5, is EAGVVQSPRYKIIEKKQPVAFWCNPISGHNTLYWYLQNLGQGPELLIRYENEEAVDDSQLPKDRFSAERLKGVDSTLKIQPAELGDSAVYLCASSSTSQETQYFGPGTRLLVL.

V usage is TRBV3-1 and J usage is TRBJ2-5, with D possibly being TRBD1 (6 bases). V was shortened by 4 bases and J by 4 bases, with 10 bases between the two germline ends. CDR3 length: 13 residues. Germline assignment: CDR1 LGHDT and CDR2 YNNKEL (reference sequence). CDR3 protein: CASSPGQRETQYF. The DNA for the CDR3 is TGTGCCAGCAGCCCCGGACAGCGAGAGACCCAGTACTTC.

The chain uses TRBV5-1 and TRBJ2-3, with no clear D. Trimming stripped 4 bases from V and 2 bases from J, with 8 bases between. CDR1 is SGHRS and CDR2 is YFSETQ in the germline V gene. The CDR3 consists of 13 residues. This chain's CDR3 is CASSLLHTDTQYF. CDR3 DNA sequence: TGCGCCAGCAGCCTACTCCACACAGATACGCAGTATTTT.

This clonotype was counted between two and nine times. J is TRBJ2-4 and V is TRBV13, with D perhaps assigned TRBD1 or TRBD2 (5 bases each). Trimming stripped 4 bases from V and 6 bases from J, with 13 bases between. Germline lookup yields CDR1 PRHDT and CDR2 FYEKMQ (reference sequence). This CDR3 is 14 amino acids long. Here the CDR3 DNA reads TGTGCCAGCAGCTGGGGACCCAGCGGAAACATTCAGTACTTC. Translation gives CASSWGPSGNIQYF.

This clonotype was seen a handful of times. The genes are TRBV5-1 and TRBJ2-7, with 9 nucleotides matching TRBD1. CDR3 size: 13 residues. In germline, CDR1 is SGHRS, CDR2 YFSETQ. After removal of 2 bases from V and 7 bases from J, the junction contained 4 bases not matched to a gene. In nucleotides, the CDR3 is TGCGCCAGCAGCTTCGGGACAGGGCTAGAGCAGTACTTC. Encoded protein: CASSFGTGLEQYF. The complete variable domain, with remaining parts taken from reference TRBV5-1 and TRBJ2-7, reads KAGVTQTPRYLIKTRGQQVTLSCSPISGHRSVSWYQQTPGQGLQFLFEYFSETQRNKGNFPGRFSGRQFSNSRSEMNVSTLELGDSALYLCASSFGTGLEQYFGPGTRLTVT.

The sample holds many counts of this clonotype. The V gene is TRBV12-3 or TRBV12-4, the J gene TRBJ1-6; weak D call: TRBD1 (5 bases). V shed 1 base and J shed 6 bases, with 7 bases lying between them. The CDR3 covers 14 residues. In nucleotides, the CDR3 is TGTGCCAGCAGTTTAGTGGGGGGTAATTCACCCCTCCACTTT. It specifies CASSLVGGNSPLHF.

CDR3 region: CASSVAVGGAQYF. DNA of the CDR3: TGTGCCAGCAGCGTAGCTGTGGGGGGTGCGCAGTATTTT. The V and J genes are TRBV9 and TRBJ2-3; TRBD2 might be the D (6 bases). The CDR3 sequence is 13 residues long. The V end lost 0 bases, the J end lost 10 bases, and 12 bases lay between the germline ends. CDR1 and CDR2 (germline): SGDLS, YYNGEE. Filled out from reference TRBV9 and TRBJ2-3, the complete variable domain reads DSGVTQTPKHLITATGQRVTLRCSPRSGDLSVYWYQQSLDQGLQFLIQYYNGEERAKGNILERFSAQQFPDLHSELNLSSLELGDSALYFCASSVAVGGAQYFGPGTRLTVL.

This clonotype was seen only a few times. The chain links TRBV3-1 to TRBJ2-3; D ambiguous. With 0 bases removed from V and 8 bases from J, the gap between germline ends came to 9 bases. CDR1 and CDR2 (germline): LGHDT, YNNKEL (reference sequence). This CDR3 comprises 13 residues. The CDR3 nucleotides read TGTGCCAGCAGCCAAGACCGGGCCGGTACGCAGTATTTT. It encodes CASSQDRAGTQYF.

This clonotype was counted between two and nine times. The chain carries TRBV7-9 and TRBJ2-2; maybe TRBD1 (6 bases). This CDR3 spans 15 amino acids. Between the trimmed V and J ends, which lost 0 bases and 3 bases, there was a span of 8 bases. Germline CDR1 SEHNR, CDR2 FQNEAQ (reference sequence). This CDR3 is CASSLAGHHTGELFF. In DNA form, the CDR3 reads TGTGCCAGCAGCTTAGCGGGACACCACACCGGGGAGCTGTTTTTT.

In nucleotides, the CDR3 is TGTGCCAGCAGCGTACCGGGACTTAAGGACACTGAAGCTTTCTTT. It codes for CASSVPGLKDTEAFF. The chain has TRBV5-6 and TRBJ1-1; possibly TRBD1 for D (5 bases). Per germline, CDR1 SGHDT and CDR2 YYEEEE. The CDR3 runs 15 residues. V shed 4 bases and J shed 3 bases, with 16 bases lying between them.

This clonotype was counted a few times. CDR3 sequence reads: CASSQMRASGTDTQYF. CDR3 bases: TGTGCCAGCTCACAAATGCGGGCTAGCGGCACAGATACGCAGTATTTT. The rearrangement uses TRBV2 and TRBJ2-3; tentatively, D is TRBD2 (6 bases). V was clipped by 8 bases and J by 1 base, with 19 bases between them. Per germline, CDR1 SNHLY and CDR2 FYNNEI. The CDR3 consists of 16 residues.

This chain uses TRBV2 with TRBJ2-7; possibly TRBD1 for D (5 bases). The CDR3 extends over 14 amino acids. Trimming cost V 7 bases and J 0 bases, with 13 bases left between them. Germline V gene lookup returns CDR1 SNHLY and CDR2 FYNNEI. CDR3 DNA: TGTGCCAGCACACAGGTATCTCACTCCTACGAGCAGTACTTC. Its protein is CASTQVSHSYEQYF.

The gene calls are TRBV20-1 and TRBJ1-5; 9 bases are a match to TRBD1. The CDR3 length is 14 residues. Germline lookup yields CDR1 DFQATT and CDR2 SNEGSKA (reference sequence). The V gene end was trimmed by 4 bases and the J gene end by 7 bases; junction bases not matched to a gene: 8. CDR3 coding DNA: TGCAGTGCTACCCGGACAGGGGAGAGGCAGCCCCAGCATTTT. It yields the protein CSATRTGERQPQHF.

This clonotype was counted only a few times. This rearrangement joins TRBV2 to TRBJ2-1; 7 bases map to TRBD2. CDR1 is SNHLY, CDR2 FYNNEI, per germline. CDR3 length: 14 amino acids. V lost 6 bases, J lost 3 bases, and 5 bases stayed unmatched. The CDR3 is CASRPGLDYNEQFF. CDR3 sequence (DNA): TGTGCCAGCAGACCCGGACTAGACTACAATGAGCAGTTCTTC.

This chain joins TRBV7-9 and TRBJ2-1; D is perhaps TRBD1 or TRBD2 (5 bases each). The CDR3 loop spans 13 amino acids. Per the germline V gene, CDR1 is SEHNR and CDR2 is FQNEAQ (reference sequence). The V end was cut by 3 bases, the J end by 8 bases, with 11 bases between. The CDR3, as DNA: TGTGCCAGCAGCTTGGGACCGGGGTATGAGCAGTTCTTC. This gives the protein CASSLGPGYEQFF.

This rearrangement joins TRBV4-2 to TRBJ1-3; 7 nucleotides agree with TRBD1. The CDR3 covers 16 residues. The junction had 4 bases not matched to a gene; V was cut back by 2 bases and J by 0 bases. CDR1 is LGHNA, CDR2 YNFKEQ, per germline. The CDR3 here is CASSQSRTGSGNTIYF. In DNA, the CDR3 is TGTGCCAGCAGCCAATCTAGGACAGGCTCTGGAAACACCATATATTTT.

This sequence joins TRBV6-2 or TRBV6-3 and TRBJ1-5, with TRBD1 matching over 9 bases. Trimming cost V 4 bases and J 1 base; bases outside gene matches: 11. Per the germline V gene, CDR1 is MNHEY and CDR2 is SVGEGT. The CDR3 is made up of 18 amino acids. Written as DNA, the CDR3 is TGTGCCAGCAGTTGGGGTCCTGGACAGGGGACGAGCAATCAGCCCCAGCATTTT. This translates into CASSWGPGQGTSNQPQHF.

The CDR3 protein is CASSPDRGRNEQYF. The DNA of the CDR3 is TGTGCCAGCAGTCCCGACAGGGGGCGAAACGAGCAGTACTTC. The chain joins TRBV5-5 to TRBJ2-7, with TRBD1 identical over 10 bases. This CDR3 is 14 amino acids long. V was clipped by 5 bases and J by 5 bases; unmatched bases: 7. Germline V gene lookup returns CDR1 SGHKS and CDR2 YYEKEE (reference sequence).

The chain is built from TRBV4-2 and TRBJ2-4; the D gene is possibly TRBD1 (7 bases). CDR3 size: 14 residues. CDR1 and CDR2 from the germline V gene are LGHNA and YNFKEQ. Trimming shortened V by 5 bases and J by 4 bases, and 12 bases separated the two germline ends. The CDR3 DNA reads as TGTGCCAGCAGCGCCGCGGGACAGAAAAACATTCAGTACTTC. Protein sequence: CASSAAGQKNIQYF.

In its sample, this clonotype was seen many times. The chain joins TRBV12-3 or TRBV12-4 to TRBJ2-7; 13 positions match TRBD2. Trimming removed 4 bases from V and 2 bases from J; junction bases left unmatched: 2. The CDR3 runs 15 residues. As DNA, the CDR3 is TGTGCCAGCAGTTATGGGACTAGCGGGACCTACGAGCAGTACTTC. It specifies CASSYGTSGTYEQYF.